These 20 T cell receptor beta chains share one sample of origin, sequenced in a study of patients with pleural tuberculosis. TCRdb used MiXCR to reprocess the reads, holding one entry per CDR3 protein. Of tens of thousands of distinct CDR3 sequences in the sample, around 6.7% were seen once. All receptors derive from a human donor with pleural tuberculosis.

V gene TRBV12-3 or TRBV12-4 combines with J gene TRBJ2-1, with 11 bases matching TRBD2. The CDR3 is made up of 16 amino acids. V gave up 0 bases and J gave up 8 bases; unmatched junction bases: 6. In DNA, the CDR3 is TGTGCCAGCAGTTTAGCCGGAGGACTAGCGGGCGATGAGCAGTTCTTC. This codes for CASSLAGGLAGDEQFF.

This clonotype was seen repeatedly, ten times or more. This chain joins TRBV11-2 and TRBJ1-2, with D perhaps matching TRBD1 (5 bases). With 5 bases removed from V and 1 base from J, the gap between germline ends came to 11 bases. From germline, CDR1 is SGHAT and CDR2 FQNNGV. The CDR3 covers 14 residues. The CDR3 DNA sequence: TGTGCCAGCAGCAGAGACAGACTTAACTATGGCTACACCTTC. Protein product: CASSRDRLNYGYTF.

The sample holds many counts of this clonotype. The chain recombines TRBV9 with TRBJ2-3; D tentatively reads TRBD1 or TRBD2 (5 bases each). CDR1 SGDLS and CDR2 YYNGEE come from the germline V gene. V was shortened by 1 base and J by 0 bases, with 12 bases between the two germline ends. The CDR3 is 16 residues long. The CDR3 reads CASSVHGTPSTDTQYF. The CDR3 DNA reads TGTGCCAGCAGCGTACACGGGACCCCTAGCACAGATACGCAGTATTTT.

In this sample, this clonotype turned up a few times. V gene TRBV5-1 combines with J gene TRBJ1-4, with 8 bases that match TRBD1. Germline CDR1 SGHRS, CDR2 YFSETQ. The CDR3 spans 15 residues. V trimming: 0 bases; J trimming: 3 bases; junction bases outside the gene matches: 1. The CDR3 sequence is CASSLAGQANEKLFF. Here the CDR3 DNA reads TGCGCCAGCAGCTTGGCGGGACAGGCTAATGAAAAACTGTTTTTT. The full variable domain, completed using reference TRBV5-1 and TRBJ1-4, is KAGVTQTPRYLIKTRGQQVTLSCSPISGHRSVSWYQQTPGQGLQFLFEYFSETQRNKGNFPGRFSGRQFSNSRSEMNVSTLELGDSALYLCASSLAGQANEKLFFGSGTQLSVL.

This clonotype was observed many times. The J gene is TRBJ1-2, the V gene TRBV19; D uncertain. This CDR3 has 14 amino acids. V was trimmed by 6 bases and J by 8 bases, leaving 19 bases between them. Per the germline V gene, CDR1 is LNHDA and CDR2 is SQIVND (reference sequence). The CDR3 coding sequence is TGTGCCAGTAGGGATGGTCCAGGTCGCGGAGGCTACACCTTC. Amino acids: CASRDGPGRGGYTF. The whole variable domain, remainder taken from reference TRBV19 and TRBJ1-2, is DGGITQSPKYLFRKEGQNVTLSCEQNLNHDAMYWYRQDPGQGLRLIYYSQIVNDFQKGDIAEGYSVSREKKESFPLTVTSAQKNPTAFYLCASRDGPGRGGYTFGSGTRLTVV.

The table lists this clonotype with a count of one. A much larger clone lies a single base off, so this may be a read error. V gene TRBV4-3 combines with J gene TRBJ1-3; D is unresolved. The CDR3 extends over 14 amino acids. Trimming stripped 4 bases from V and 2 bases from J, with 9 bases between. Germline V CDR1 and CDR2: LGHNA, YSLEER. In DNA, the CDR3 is TGCGCCAGCAGCCCGAGGATTACTGGAAACACCATATATTTT. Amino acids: CASSPRITGNTIYF.

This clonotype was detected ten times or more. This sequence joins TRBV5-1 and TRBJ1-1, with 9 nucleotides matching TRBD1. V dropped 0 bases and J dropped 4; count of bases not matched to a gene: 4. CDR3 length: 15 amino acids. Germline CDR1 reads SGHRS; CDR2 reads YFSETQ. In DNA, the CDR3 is TGCGCCAGCAGCTTGGGACAGGGGGTTAGCACTGAAGCTTTCTTT. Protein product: CASSLGQGVSTEAFF.

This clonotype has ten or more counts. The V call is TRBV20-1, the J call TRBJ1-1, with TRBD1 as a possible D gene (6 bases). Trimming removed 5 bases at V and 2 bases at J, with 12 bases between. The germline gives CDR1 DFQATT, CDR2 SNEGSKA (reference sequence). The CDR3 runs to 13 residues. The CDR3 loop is CSALRDTNTEAFF. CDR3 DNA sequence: TGCAGTGCTTTGCGGGACACAAACACTGAAGCTTTCTTT.

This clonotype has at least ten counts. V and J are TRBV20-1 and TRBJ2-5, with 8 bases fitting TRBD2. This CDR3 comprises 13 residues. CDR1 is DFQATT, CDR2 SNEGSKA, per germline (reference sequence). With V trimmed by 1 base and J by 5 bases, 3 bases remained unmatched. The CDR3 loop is CSARVGGRETQYF. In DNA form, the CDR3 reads TGCAGTGCTAGAGTTGGCGGGAGGGAGACCCAGTACTTC.

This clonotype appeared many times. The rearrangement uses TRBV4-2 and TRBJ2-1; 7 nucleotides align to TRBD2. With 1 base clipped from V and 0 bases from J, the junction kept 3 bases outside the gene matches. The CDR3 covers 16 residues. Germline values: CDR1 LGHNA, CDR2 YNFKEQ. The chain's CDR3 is CASSQVGGYSYNEQFF. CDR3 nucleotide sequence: TGTGCCAGCAGCCAAGTGGGAGGGTACTCCTACAATGAGCAGTTCTTC.

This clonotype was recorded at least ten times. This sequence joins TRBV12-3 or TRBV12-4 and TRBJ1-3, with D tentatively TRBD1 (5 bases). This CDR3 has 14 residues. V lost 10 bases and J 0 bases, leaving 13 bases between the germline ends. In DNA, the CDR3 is TGTGCCACCCAAGCCGGACACTCTGGAAACACCATATATTTT. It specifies CATQAGHSGNTIYF.

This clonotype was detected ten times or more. The CDR3 is CASSLESRTEAFF. The CDR3 nucleotides are TGCGCCAGCAGCTTGGAATCTCGGACTGAAGCTTTCTTT. The chain joins TRBV5-1 to TRBJ1-1; D remains unclear. This CDR3 contains 13 residues. The germline CDR1 and CDR2 sequences are SGHRS and YFSETQ. Trimming stripped 0 bases from V and 5 bases from J, with 8 bases between. The entire variable domain, with the rest obtained from reference TRBV5-1 and TRBJ1-1, is as follows: KAGVTQTPRYLIKTRGQQVTLSCSPISGHRSVSWYQQTPGQGLQFLFEYFSETQRNKGNFPGRFSGRQFSNSRSEMNVSTLELGDSALYLCASSLESRTEAFFGQGTRLTVV.

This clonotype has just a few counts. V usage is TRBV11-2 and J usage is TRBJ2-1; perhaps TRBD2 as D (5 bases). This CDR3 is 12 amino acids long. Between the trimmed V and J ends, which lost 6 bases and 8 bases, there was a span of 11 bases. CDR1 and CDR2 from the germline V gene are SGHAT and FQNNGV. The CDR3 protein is CASSVAGDEQFF. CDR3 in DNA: TGTGCCAGCAGTGTGGCCGGGGATGAGCAGTTCTTC.

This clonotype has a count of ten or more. The chain's CDR3 is CASSQVPLGYNEQFF. The CDR3 DNA sequence: TGTGCCAGCAGCCAAGTTCCCTTGGGCTACAATGAGCAGTTCTTC. The gene calls are TRBV3-1 and TRBJ2-1, with D uncertain. From germline, CDR1 is LGHDT and CDR2 YNNKEL (reference sequence). Trimming removed 1 base from V and 3 bases from J, with 10 bases in between. The CDR3 is made up of 15 amino acids.

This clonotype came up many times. The CDR3 loop is CASSLVFREEQYF. The CDR3 coding sequence is TGTGCCAGCAGTTTAGTTTTTAGGGAAGAGCAGTACTTC. The chain combines TRBV28 with TRBJ2-7, with D unclear. This CDR3 spans 13 amino acids. Trimming cost V 2 bases and J 7 bases, with 12 bases left between them. Germline CDR1 is MDHEN and CDR2 is SYDVKM.

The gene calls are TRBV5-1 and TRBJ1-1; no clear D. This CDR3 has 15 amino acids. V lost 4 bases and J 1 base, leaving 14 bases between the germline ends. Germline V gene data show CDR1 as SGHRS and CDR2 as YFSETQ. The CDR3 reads CASSPVAPGNTEAFF. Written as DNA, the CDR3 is TGCGCCAGCAGCCCCGTTGCCCCCGGGAACACTGAAGCTTTCTTT.

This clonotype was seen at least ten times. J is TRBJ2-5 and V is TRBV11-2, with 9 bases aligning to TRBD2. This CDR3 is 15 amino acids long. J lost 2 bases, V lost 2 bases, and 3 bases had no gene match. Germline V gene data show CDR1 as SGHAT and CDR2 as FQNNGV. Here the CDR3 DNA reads TGTGCCAGCAGCTTACATCTAGCGGGACAAGAGACCCAGTACTTC. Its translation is CASSLHLAGQETQYF.

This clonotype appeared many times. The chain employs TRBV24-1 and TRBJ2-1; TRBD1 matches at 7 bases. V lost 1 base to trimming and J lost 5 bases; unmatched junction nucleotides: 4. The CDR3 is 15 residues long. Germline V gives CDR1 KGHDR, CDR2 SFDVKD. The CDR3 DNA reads TGTGCCACCAGTGATTTCTACGACAGGGACAATGAGCAGTTCTTC. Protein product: CATSDFYDRDNEQFF.

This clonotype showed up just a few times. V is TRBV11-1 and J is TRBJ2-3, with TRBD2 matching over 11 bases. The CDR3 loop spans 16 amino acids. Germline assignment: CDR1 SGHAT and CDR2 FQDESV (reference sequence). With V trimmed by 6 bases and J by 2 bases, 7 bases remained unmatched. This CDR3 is CASRRASGRNTDTQYF. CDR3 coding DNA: TGTGCCAGCAGGAGAGCTAGCGGGAGGAACACAGATACGCAGTATTTT. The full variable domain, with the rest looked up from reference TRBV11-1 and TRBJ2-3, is EAEVAQSPRYKITEKSQAVAFWCDPISGHATLYWYRQILGQGPELLVQFQDESVVDDSQLPKDRFSAERLKGVDSTLKIQPAELGDSAMYLCASRRASGRNTDTQYFGPGTRLTVL.

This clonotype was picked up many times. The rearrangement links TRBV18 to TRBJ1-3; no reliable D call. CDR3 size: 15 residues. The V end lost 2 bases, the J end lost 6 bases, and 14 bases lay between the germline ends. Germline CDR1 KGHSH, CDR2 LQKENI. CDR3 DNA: TGTGCCAGCTCACCAACGTTTGAGCAGATAAACACCATATATTTT. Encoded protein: CASSPTFEQINTIYF.